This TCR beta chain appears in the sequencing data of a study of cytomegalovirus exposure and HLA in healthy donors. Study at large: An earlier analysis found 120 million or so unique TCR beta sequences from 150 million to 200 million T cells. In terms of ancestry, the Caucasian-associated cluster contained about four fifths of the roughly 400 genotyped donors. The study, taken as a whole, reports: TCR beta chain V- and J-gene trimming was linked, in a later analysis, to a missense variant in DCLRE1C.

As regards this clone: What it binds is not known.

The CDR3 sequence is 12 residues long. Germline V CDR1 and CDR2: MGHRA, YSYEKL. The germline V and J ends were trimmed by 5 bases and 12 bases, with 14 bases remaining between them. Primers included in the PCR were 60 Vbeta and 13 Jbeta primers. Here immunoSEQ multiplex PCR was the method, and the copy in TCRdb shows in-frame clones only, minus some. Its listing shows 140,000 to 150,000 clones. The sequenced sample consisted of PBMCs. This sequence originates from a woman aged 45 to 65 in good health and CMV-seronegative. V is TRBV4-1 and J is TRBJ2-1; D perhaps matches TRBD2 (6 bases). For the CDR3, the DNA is TGCGCCAGCAGCTCGGGAGATTGGGGGCAGTTCTTC. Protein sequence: CASSSGDWGQFF.